This T cell receptor beta chain was found in a study of blood T cell repertoires in COVID-19. The protocol was immunoSEQ multiplex PCR, while the TCRdb copy is restricted to in-frame clones and leaves out a portion. The table shows some 230,000 clones, with around 83% occurring only once. The CDR3 has 14 amino acids. Germline V CDR1 and CDR2: SGHRS, YFSETQ. Trimming removed 0 bases from V and 1 base from J; junction bases left unmatched: 0. Concerning this clone: Other DNA sequences in this specimen translate into the identical CDR3.

The chain joins TRBV5-1 to TRBJ2-5; TRBD1 matches 7 bases. The sequencing input was peripheral blood. This sequence was found in a woman aged 45-65 years with acute or convalescent COVID-19. In nucleotides, the CDR3 is TGCGCCAGCAGCTTGGGACAGGGCCAAGAGACCCAGTACTTC. Its protein product is CASSLGQGQETQYF.